These 18 T cell receptor beta chains share one sample of origin, sequenced in a study of cytomegalovirus exposure and HLA in healthy donors. Primers: 60 Vbeta forward and 13 Jbeta reverse. Clones were sequenced by immunoSEQ multiplex PCR, and TCRdb holds only the in-frame ones, with some missing. The sample has about 160,000 clones, about 79% seen once; the top ten hold approximately 0.89%. Input material: PBMCs. These receptors came from a woman aged 45-65 years in good health and CMV-seropositive.

The chain employs TRBV28 and TRBJ1-4; TRBD1 is a possible D gene (6 bases). This CDR3 contains 14 residues. The V gene's germline CDR1 is MDHEN and CDR2 SYDVKM. The ends were cut back, 6 bases at V and 8 bases at J, with 16 bases in the middle. For the CDR3, the DNA is TGTGCCAGCAGCATCACAGGGTTGCGGGAAAAACTGTTTTTT. Protein: CASSITGLREKLFF.

This clone showed up just a few times. The chain has TRBV14 and TRBJ2-7; tentatively, D is TRBD2 (5 bases). Germline values: CDR1 SGHDN, CDR2 FVKESK. With 4 bases removed from V and 6 bases from J, the gap between germline ends came to 7 bases. CDR3 length equals 11 residues. CDR3 nucleotide sequence: TGTGCCAGCAGCCTTAGCGTCGAGCAGTACTTC. Its protein product is CASSLSVEQYF.

V is TRBV5-5 and J is TRBJ1-5; no reliable D call. From germline, CDR1 is SGHKS and CDR2 YYEKEE (reference sequence). V was shortened by 1 base and J by 7 bases, with 15 bases between the two germline ends. The CDR3 consists of 15 residues. CDR3 amino acids: CASSLSRGMGQPQHF. As DNA, the CDR3 is TGTGCCAGCAGCTTGTCTAGAGGGATGGGGCAGCCCCAGCATTTT.

The chain uses TRBV9 and TRBJ2-1; a possible D gene is TRBD2 (5 bases). The CDR3 totals 14 residues. Germline V gives CDR1 SGDLS, CDR2 YYNGEE. Trimming left V 4 bases short and J 2 bases short, with 10 bases between. CDR3 protein: CASSPSGTYNEQFF. The CDR3 DNA sequence: TGTGCCAGCAGCCCCTCCGGGACCTACAATGAGCAGTTCTTC.

This clone was observed a few times. The chain carries TRBV2 and TRBJ2-7; 8 positions agree with TRBD1. CDR1 SNHLY and CDR2 FYNNEI come from the germline V gene. The CDR3 is 14 amino acids. The V gene end was trimmed by 6 bases and the J gene end by 2 bases; junction bases not matched to a gene: 6. The CDR3: CASSAGQGPYEQYF. In DNA, the CDR3 is TGTGCCAGCAGCGCCGGACAGGGCCCCTACGAGCAGTACTTC.

Regarding this clone: The junction differs from germline at one of its ends, possibly a read error. The CDR3: CASREAAGFGNTIYF. Here the CDR3 DNA reads TGTGCCAGCAGGGAAGCTGCAGGGTTTGGAAACACCATATATTTT. The chain employs TRBV2 and TRBJ1-3, with a possible D match to TRBD1 (5 bases). The CDR3 sequence is 15 residues long. The germline V gene encodes CDR1 SNHLY and CDR2 FYNNEI.

This chain connects TRBV6-6 to TRBJ2-1, with D possibly TRBD1 on 5 matching bases. CDR1 is MNHNY and CDR2 is SVGAGI in the germline V gene (reference sequence). This CDR3 is built from 14 residues. Trimming pared 4 bases from V and 2 bases from J, leaving 9 bases between. The CDR3 coding sequence is TGTGCCAGCAGTTTCCCGGACACCTACAATGAGCAGTTCTTC. Its translation: CASSFPDTYNEQFF.

In this sample, this clone turned up a few times. This chain uses TRBV7-9 with TRBJ2-7, with 8 bases that match TRBD1. V gave up 1 base and J gave up 3 bases; unmatched junction bases: 5. Germline-derived CDR1 and CDR2 are SEHNR and FQNEAQ (reference sequence). The CDR3 is 15 amino acids. The CDR3 sequence: CASSLGQGAFYEQYF. The CDR3 DNA sequence: TGTGCCAGCAGCTTAGGCCAGGGGGCCTTCTACGAGCAGTACTTC. Variable domain in full (rest from reference TRBV7-9 and TRBJ2-7): DTGVSQNPRHKITKRGQNVTFRCDPISEHNRLYWYRQTLGQGPEFLTYFQNEAQLEKSRLLSDRFSAERPKGSFSTLEIQRTEQGDSAMYLCASSLGQGAFYEQYFGPGTRLTVT.

V gene TRBV9 combines with J gene TRBJ2-7; possibly TRBD1 for D (5 bases). The V gene's germline CDR1 is SGDLS and CDR2 YYNGEE. This CDR3 spans 14 amino acids. V lost 0 bases and J lost 2, with 9 bases in between. The CDR3 reads CASSVDQGTYEQYF. The CDR3 nucleotides are TGTGCCAGCAGCGTAGACCAGGGAACCTACGAGCAGTACTTC.

The chain joins TRBV2 to TRBJ2-5, with D possibly matching TRBD1 (6 bases). V gave up 5 bases and J gave up 1 base, with 17 bases separating them. CDR1 is SNHLY and CDR2 is FYNNEI in the germline V gene. This CDR3 has 16 amino acids. CDR3 in amino acids: CASSYGPGQPQETQYF. The CDR3 DNA sequence: TGTGCCAGCAGTTACGGCCCTGGACAGCCCCAAGAGACCCAGTACTTC.

This chain joins TRBV28 and TRBJ2-7, with 10 bases that match TRBD1. CDR3 length: 16 amino acids. Germline lookup yields CDR1 MDHEN and CDR2 SYDVKM. The trim removed 7 bases at V and 5 bases at J, leaving 14 bases unmatched. CDR3 sequence: CASTARTGQGMNEQYF. CDR3 nucleotide sequence: TGTGCCAGCACCGCAAGGACGGGACAGGGGATGAACGAGCAGTACTTC.

This sequence joins TRBV2 and TRBJ2-1, with D possibly TRBD1 on 6 matching bases. Per the germline V gene, CDR1 is SNHLY and CDR2 is FYNNEI. The germline V and J ends were trimmed by 6 bases and 6 bases, with 12 bases remaining between them. The CDR3 loop spans 13 amino acids. This chain's CDR3 is CASSTATGNEQFF. The CDR3 DNA reads as TGTGCCAGCAGCACGGCGACAGGCAATGAGCAGTTCTTC.

The genes are TRBV27 and TRBJ2-1; 7 nucleotides line up with TRBD2. The germline V gene has CDR1 MNHEY and CDR2 SMNVEV (reference sequence). The junction had 12 bases not matched to a gene; V was cut back by 6 bases and J by 7 bases. The CDR3 runs to 15 residues. The CDR3 sequence: CASSPSGREYNEQFF. The CDR3 region has the DNA TGTGCCAGCAGCCCTAGTGGGCGGGAGTATAATGAGCAGTTCTTC.

The CDR3 coding sequence is TGCGCCAGCGGGGCGTTGAGCTCCTACGAGCAGTACTTC. Protein product: CASGALSSYEQYF. The chain carries TRBV5-1 and TRBJ2-7, with D perhaps matching TRBD1 (5 bases). V lost 7 bases and J 0 bases, leaving 11 bases between the germline ends. The CDR3 has 13 amino acids. Germline loops: CDR1 SGHRS, CDR2 YFSETQ.

The chain has TRBV19 and TRBJ1-1; weak D call: TRBD1 (5 bases). CDR1 is LNHDA and CDR2 is SQIVND in the germline V gene (reference sequence). V lost 6 bases and J 0 bases, leaving 14 bases between the germline ends. This CDR3 has 15 amino acids. CDR3 bases: TGTGCCAGTAGGACGCCTACAGGAATGAACACTGAAGCTTTCTTT. This gives the protein CASRTPTGMNTEAFF. Supplemented by reference TRBV19 and TRBJ1-1, the full variable domain reads DGGITQSPKYLFRKEGQNVTLSCEQNLNHDAMYWYRQDPGQGLRLIYYSQIVNDFQKGDIAEGYSVSREKKESFPLTVTSAQKNPTAFYLCASRTPTGMNTEAFFGQGTRLTVV.

The chain uses TRBV27 and TRBJ2-7, with a tentative D call TRBD1 (6 bases). The CDR3 runs 13 residues. In germline, CDR1 is MNHEY, CDR2 SMNVEV (reference sequence). V was pared by 8 bases and J by 0 bases, with 11 bases between. The CDR3 region is CASQGHGSYEQYF. In DNA, the CDR3 is TGTGCCAGCCAGGGACACGGCTCCTACGAGCAGTACTTC.

The chain carries TRBV27 and TRBJ1-1; 7 nucleotides line up with TRBD1. V lost 7 bases, J lost 10 bases, and 12 bases stayed unmatched. The CDR3 consists of 13 residues. In germline, CDR1 is MNHEY, CDR2 SMNVEV (reference sequence). CDR3: CASNRVQGSRAFF. The CDR3 DNA is TGTGCCAGCAACCGGGTACAGGGGAGTCGAGCTTTCTTT.

This chain connects TRBV6-5 to TRBJ2-2, with D possibly TRBD2 on 6 matching bases. V gave up 2 bases and J gave up 7 bases, with 8 bases separating them. Germline V gene lookup returns CDR1 MNHEY and CDR2 SVGAGI. The length of the CDR3 is 13 residues. CDR3 sequence: CASSYGGDGELFF. Here the CDR3 DNA reads TGTGCCAGCAGTTACGGAGGGGACGGGGAGCTGTTTTTT.